The sequence of this T cell receptor (beta chain) was determined in a study of cytomegalovirus exposure and HLA in healthy donors. This CDR3 is built from 16 residues. The junction had 5 bases not matched to a gene; V was cut back by 3 bases and J by 9 bases. Germline V gene lookup returns CDR1 SGHDN and CDR2 FVKESK. The study, taken as a whole, reports: The HLA-A and HLA-B alleles of most subjects were reportedly predicted accurately from TCR beta sequences.

Primers for the PCR totalled 60 Vbeta and 13 Jbeta. Produced via immunoSEQ multiplex PCR; TCRdb's table is partial and in-frame only. The repertoire includes fewer than 250,000 clones, 65% to 80% of them detected once, and about 1% sits in the top ten. In its sample, this clone was seen once. The antigen remains unidentified. The sequenced sample was PBMCs. The chain joins TRBV14 to TRBJ2-1; the match to TRBD2 covers 16 bases. The sequence was collected from a woman aged 40-49 years in good health and CMV-seronegative. The CDR3 sequence is CASSQGLAGGRSEQFF. The CDR3 region has the DNA TGTGCCAGCAGCCAGGGACTAGCGGGAGGGCGAAGTGAGCAGTTCTTC.